The TCR beta chain under discussion was sequenced for a study of graft-versus-host responses after intestinal transplantation. Study information: Isolated intestinal, liver-intestinal, or multivisceral transplants had been given to the recipients. Tacrolimus plus steroids were given to all recipients for about three years, preceded by anti-thymocyte globulin induction.

Of note for this clone: What it binds is unknown.

Study results and caveats: Recipient marrow harbored GvH clones, some of which surfaced first in ileum or blood.

This CDR3 has 15 amino acids. Germline CDR1 is SGHTA and CDR2 is FQGTGA. The germline V and J ends were trimmed by 0 bases and 5 bases, with 14 bases remaining between them. TCRdb's table, derived via immunoSEQ multiplex PCR, lists solely in-frame clones and lacks some. The repertoire holds around 18,000 clones, 95% seen once, with 0.75% to 0.95% in the top ten. The chain joins TRBV7-3 to TRBJ2-7; perhaps TRBD2 as D (6 bases). The source is a human patient who received an intestinal transplant, so some T cells may come from the graft donor. The sequenced sample was PBMCs, obtained 23 days after intestinal transplant. In DNA, the CDR3 is TGTGCCAGCAGCTTAACCTACGGGAGTGAACACGAGCAGTACTTC. Translating it yields CASSLTYGSEHEQYF. Full variable domain (rest looked up from reference TRBV7-3 and TRBJ2-7): GAGVSQTPSNKVTEKGKYVELRCDPISGHTALYWYRQSLGQGPEFLIYFQGTGAADDSGLPNDRFFAVRPEGSVSTLKIQRTERGDSAVYLCASSLTYGSEHEQYFGPGTRLTVT.